Shown below are 4 T cell receptor beta chains from a single sample sequenced in a study of blood T cell repertoires in COVID-19. Clones were read by immunoSEQ multiplex PCR, and TCRdb kept only the in-frame ones, dropping some. The sample includes some 300,000 clones, around nine tenths of them seen just once. Sample: PBMCs or T cells enriched from blood (not recorded which). These receptors were taken from a woman aged 40-49 years who had recovered from COVID-19.

The genes are TRBV5-4 and TRBJ1-2; D perhaps matches TRBD1 (6 bases). The germline V gene has CDR1 SGHNT and CDR2 YYREEE (reference sequence). V was pared by 0 bases and J by 7 bases, with 13 bases between. The CDR3 loop spans 14 amino acids. DNA of the CDR3: TGTGCCAGCAGCTTGGCAGGGGACCGTGGTGGCTACACCTTC. The encoded protein is CASSLAGDRGGYTF.

The chain recombines TRBV18 with TRBJ2-5, with TRBD1 matching 7 bases. This CDR3 comprises 16 residues. CDR1 is KGHSH and CDR2 is LQKENI in the germline V gene. After removal of 1 base from V and 2 bases from J, the junction contained 7 bases not matched to a gene. The CDR3 region has the DNA TGTGCCAGCTCACCACGCAGCCCAGGGGGACAAGAGACCCAGTACTTC. Protein: CASSPRSPGGQETQYF. The full variable domain, its missing parts supplied by reference TRBV18 and TRBJ2-5, is NAGVMQNPRHLVRRRGQEARLRCSPMKGHSHVYWYRQLPEEGLKFMVYLQKENIIDESGMPKERFSAEFPKEGPSILRIQQVVRGDSAAYFCASSPRSPGGQETQYFGPGTRLLVL.

This clone was detected only once. This rearrangement joins TRBV12-3 or TRBV12-4 to TRBJ1-5, with D unresolved. V dropped 3 bases and J dropped 3 bases, with 6 bases sitting between them. The CDR3 is 13 residues long. Here the CDR3 reads CASSFEANQPQHF. DNA for the CDR3: TGTGCCAGCAGTTTTGAGGCCAATCAGCCCCAGCATTTT.

V gene TRBV5-1 combines with J gene TRBJ2-3, with D possibly matching TRBD2 (6 bases). Deletions cut 0 bases from V and 4 bases from J, with 12 bases between. Germline CDR1 SGHRS, CDR2 YFSETQ. This CDR3 comprises 15 residues. CDR3 in DNA: TGCGCCAGCAGCTTGGGACTAGGGGAGGCAGATACGCAGTATTTT. Protein product: CASSLGLGEADTQYF.